Listed below are T cell receptor beta chains from one sample, sequenced in a study of blood T cell repertoires in COVID-19. The repertoire was sequenced with immunoSEQ multiplex PCR; TCRdb's copy has only in-frame clones and lacks some. This table has 300,000 to 400,000 clones, over 75% appearing once. Sequencing was carried out using PBMCs or T cells enriched from blood (not recorded which). The receptors were sampled from a woman between 25 and 40 years old with acute COVID-19. The CDR3 runs from the conserved cysteine through the conserved F or W. A D gene is named only where the DNA matches it firmly. Rows give clone size only sometimes, using once, few, many, or a class for an expanded clone.

j_gene,d_gene,v_gene,abundance,CDR3nt,CDR3aa
TRBJ2-1,TRBD2,TRBV19,NA,TGTGCCGGGTTAGCGGGGGACAATGAGCAGTTCTTC,CAGLAGDNEQFF
TRBJ2-3,TRBD2,TRBV20-1,NA,TGCAGTGCTAGTCTTTCTACGGGGGGAACAGATACGCAGTATTTT,CSASLSTGGTDTQYF
TRBJ1-4,TRBD1,TRBV18,NA,TGTGCCAGCTCACCGGGGACAGCAACTAATGAAAAACTGTTTTTT,CASSPGTATNEKLFF
TRBJ2-3,NA,TRBV20-1,NA,TGCAGTGCTAGTCGCGCATTAGATACGCAGTATTTT,CSASRALDTQYF
TRBJ1-2,TRBD1,TRBV10-2,NA,TGCGCCAGCAGCTTCGGACAGGGAGTTGGCTACACCTTC,CASSFGQGVGYTF
TRBJ1-2,NA,TRBV5-1,NA,TGCGCCAGCAGCTTGGCTGGGCAGGGAAACTATGGCTACACCTTC,CASSLAGQGNYGYTF
TRBJ2-5,TRBD2,TRBV7-9,NA,TGTGCCAGCAGCTCCGGGACTAGCGGGGCTTCACGACAAGAGACCCAGTACTTC,CASSSGTSGASRQETQYF
TRBJ1-2,TRBD1,TRBV6-1,NA,TGTGCCAGCAGTGACCCCCGACAGGGTCACTATGGCTACACCTTC,CASSDPRQGHYGYTF
TRBJ1-5,TRBD1,TRBV7-2,NA,TGTGCCAGCAGCCTTGACAGGGGAGATCAGCCCCAGCATTTT,CASSLDRGDQPQHF
TRBJ2-7,NA,TRBV4-3,NA,TGCGCCAGCAGCGAAGGGTACCCAGATTACGAGCAGTACTTC,CASSEGYPDYEQYF
TRBJ1-3,NA,TRBV11-2,many,TGTGCCAGCAGCTTAGAGGGAGGGGCTGGAAACACCATATATTTT,CASSLEGGAGNTIYF
TRBJ2-7,NA,TRBV10-3,NA,TGTGCCATCAGTGAGCCGAATATACCTAGGTACGAGCAGTACTTC,CAISEPNIPRYEQYF
TRBJ2-1,NA,TRBV24-1,NA,TGTGCCACCAGTGATGCCGGGACTGGGGCCAATGAGCAGTTCTTC,CATSDAGTGANEQFF
TRBJ2-7,NA,TRBV6-6,NA,TGTGCCAGCAGTTACGGGCAGGCTACCTACGAGCAGTACTTC,CASSYGQATYEQYF
TRBJ1-5,NA,TRBV18,NA,TGTGCCAGCTCACCAAGGCAGGATCAGCCCCAGCATTTT,CASSPRQDQPQHF
TRBJ2-7,TRBD1,TRBV11-2,NA,TGTGCCAGCAGCCGGACAGGGGACTACGAGCAGTACTTC,CASSRTGDYEQYF
TRBJ1-2,NA,TRBV5-6,NA,TGTGCCAGCAGCTTAAGGGACACACCACTCTTC,CASSLRDTPLF
TRBJ1-1,NA,TRBV19,NA,TGTGCCAGTAGTATAGACCGGGAGGGGCCTAAGAACACTGAAGCTTTCTTT,CASSIDREGPKNTEAFF
TRBJ1-2,TRBD1,TRBV19,NA,TGTGCCAGTAGTAAACAGGGGCCTGGCTACACCTTC,CASSKQGPGYTF
TRBJ1-4,NA,TRBV4-2,NA,TGTGCCAGCAGCCAAGGGAGGAAAGGCGTCCCTAATGAAAAACTGTTTTTT,CASSQGRKGVPNEKLFF
TRBJ2-7,NA,TRBV30,once,TGTGCCTGGAGTGACGGGGAGCCCCCCAGCTACGAGCAGTACTTC,CAWSDGEPPSYEQYF
TRBJ1-2,NA,TRBV5-5,NA,TGTGCCAGCAGCTTGGTACAGGACTATGGCTACACCTTC,CASSLVQDYGYTF
TRBJ1-1,NA,TRBV12-3/TRBV12-4,NA,TGTGCCAGCAGTTTGTCTCGGACTGAAGCTTTCTTT,CASSLSRTEAFF
TRBJ2-1,TRBD1,TRBV11-3,NA,TGTGCCAGCAGCTCAGGACAGGGCAGGGCCTACAATGAGCAGTTCTTC,CASSSGQGRAYNEQFF
TRBJ1-2,NA,TRBV18,NA,TGTGCCAGCTCACCAAGTCCGATAACTAACAGGGCCTCATATGGCTACACCTTC,CASSPSPITNRASYGYTF
TRBJ2-1,NA,TRBV9,NA,TGTGCCAGCAGCGTATATCCAGGCAGCTCCTACAATGAGCAGTTCTTC,CASSVYPGSSYNEQFF
TRBJ1-2,TRBD1,TRBV6-5,NA,TGTGCCAGCAGTTACTCGCAGGGGGCGCGGGGCTATGGCTACACCTTC,CASSYSQGARGYGYTF
TRBJ2-1,TRBD1,TRBV6-5,once,TGTGCCAGCAGTCCGGGACAGGGGATCAATGAGCAGTTCTTC,CASSPGQGINEQFF
TRBJ2-1,TRBD1,TRBV5-1,NA,TGCGCCAGCAGTGTAACCCTCGGGACAGTTTTCCGCAATGAGCAGTTCTTC,CASSVTLGTVFRNEQFF
TRBJ1-2,NA,TRBV28,once,TGTGCCAGCAAACTGCCTGGGGGGTCTCATGGCTACACCTTC,CASKLPGGSHGYTF
TRBJ2-5,TRBD2,TRBV7-2,NA,TGTGCCACCTCTTCAGGACTAGGAGTGGGAGAGACCCAGTACTTC,CATSSGLGVGETQYF
TRBJ1-2,NA,TRBV13,NA,TGTGCCAGCAGCTTAGGACCTCAGGGAATCTATGGCTACACCTTC,CASSLGPQGIYGYTF
TRBJ1-4,NA,TRBV6-1,NA,TGTGCCAGCAGTGATCTGGCCAGGGGTCTAGAAAAACTGTTTTTT,CASSDLARGLEKLFF
TRBJ2-1,NA,TRBV29-1,NA,TGCAGCGTTGAAGGGGACTTTTCCGGGACAGTCAATGAGCAGTTCTTC,CSVEGDFSGTVNEQFF